The subject of this entry is one T cell receptor (beta chain). The antigen is unknown. Amplified regions were TCR beta CDR3 sequences from RNA transcripts. The TCR CDR3 was amplified in a first-round RT-PCR using the HTBI primer set. In TCRdb, the multiplex PCR reads were re-called with MiXCR into one record per CDR3 protein. The sample lists hundreds of thousands of distinct CDR3 sequences, approximately 16% occurring once. Ophthalmopathy patients had Clinical Activity Score at least 3, NOSPECS grade at least 4, duration under 3 months. These data originate in a study of T cells in Graves' hyperthyroidism and ophthalmopathy. This CDR3 contains 15 residues. Germline-derived CDR1 and CDR2 are SGHRS and YFSETQ. Trimming pared 4 bases from V and 5 bases from J, leaving 17 bases between. Study results and caveats: Researchers found most expanded thyroid clonotypes above 0.001 in blood as well. Through a model of 13 V-J features, ophthalmopathy was separated from stable hyperthyroidism. Onset of ophthalmopathy came a median around 6.5 months after the model predicted it.

The receptor was isolated from a woman aged 40 to 55 with Graves' ophthalmopathy. The sequenced sample consisted of blood. The chain has TRBV5-1 and TRBJ2-3, with D maybe TRBD1 (7 bases). The DNA for the CDR3 is TGCGCCAGCAGCACGGCGGGACAGCAGGGAGATACGCAGTATTTT. Translated, it gives CASSTAGQQGDTQYF.